This entry describes one TCR beta chain. The antigen this receptor binds is unknown. Per-base qualities were not stored, and no clone one base away is much larger. These data are taken from a study of T cells after posttransplantation cyclophosphamide listed by TCRdb under 2016. Regarding the complete study: Using TRB sequencing, the study followed how the T cell repertoire rebuilt after myeloablative bone marrow transplantation with posttransplantation cyclophosphamide given as GVHD prophylaxis. Antigen receptor sequencing covered samples from 30 to 40 PTCy-treated patients and approximately 17 of their related bone marrow donors. TRB sequencing was performed on blood from all 35 or so PTCy patients with 1-year posttransplant specimens. In 3 patients, up to about 3 additional blood samples taken between 2 and 5.2 years after transplant also underwent TRB sequencing, as did pretransplant blood from several patients. Because TRA and TRB clonality were tightly correlated in 9 samples, subsequent TCR analyses were focused on TRB only. Public TRB sequences were queried against a database of over 3,000 sequences associated with responses to pathogens, tumor antigens, self-antigens and alloantigens. The study at large found these results: The TRB repertoires of T cells infiltrating skin or GI tract showed only limited overlap with the TRB repertoires of T cells in blood. Donor-recipient similarity was low at 1-2 months but rose over the first year, and later blood repertoires were often dominated by donor CD8+ memory clones. Across 45 to 50 patients, TRB clonality was highly associated with recipient CMV seropositivity and CMV reactivation, and PTCy diversity was similar to diversity in CNI/methotrexate controls.

TRB sequencing was run on genomic DNA with either the immunoSEQ assay at survey resolution or the hsTCRB kit. Per the source publication's procedure: The immunoSEQ software was used for initial read processing, and the LymphoSeq R package was used for repertoire analyses. Clonality was calculated as 1 minus normalized Shannon entropy, and the Gini coefficient was also calculated for each TRB dataset. Phenotypes of unsorted samples were inferred by mapping TRB sequences from sorted subsets of the recipient or donor onto the same recipient's unsorted samples. Held by TCRdb, this immuneACCESS table contains in-frame sequences only and omits some clones. Under half of the omission traces to an unresolved V gene where checked; the cause of the rest is unknown. V and J calls plus clone size are reproduced from that table; the DNA served to infer D and trimming. The sample has approximately 52,000 clones on record, 86% of them singletons. The ten largest clones capture approximately 2.8% of the sample.

V and J are trimmed by 4 bases and 6 bases, and the gene matches miss 3 bases of the junction. The germline V gene specifies SGHNT as CDR1 and YENEEA as CDR2. From the cysteine up to the phenylalanine, the CDR3 has a length of 14 residues. Only CDR3 DNA remains: 42 bases, in frame from the first base. The PTCy-treated patients were drawn from a prospective, multi-institutional clinical trial. Peripheral blood and bone marrow mononuclear cells were isolated by Ficoll-Hypaque density centrifugation and were cryopreserved. The V and J segments used are TRBV11-3 and TRBJ2-7, and 13 junctional nucleotides match TRBD2. This TCR was sampled from a man between 25 and 39 years old with a blood cancer, CMV-positive, and with a related stem cell donor. The sample consisted of PBMCs. The nucleotides read TGTGCCAGCAGCTACGGGACTAGCGGGGTCGAGCAGTACTTC. Its coded protein is CASSYGTSGVEQYF.